This is a list of T cell receptor beta chains from one sample in a study of cytomegalovirus exposure and HLA in healthy donors. Assay used: immunoSEQ multiplex PCR; TCRdb lists only in-frame clones, some missing. The table records around 190,000 clones, around 80% of them present only once. Sequencing was carried out using PBMCs. The receptors derive from a man in his late teens or twenties in good health and CMV-seronegative. The CDR3 runs from the conserved cysteine through the conserved F or W. Fields, in order: V gene, CDR3 protein.

V gene: TRBV4-3
CDR3 protein: CASSPTTGEYYGYTF

V gene: TRBV25-1
CDR3 protein: CASSEWDRGNTEAFF

V gene: TRBV7-2
CDR3 protein: CASSTRTGSGNTIYF

V gene: TRBV6-1
CDR3 protein: CASLDQGAGNQPQHF

V gene: TRBV10-3
CDR3 protein: CAIRPLAGEKNEQYF

V gene: TRBV6-4
CDR3 protein: CAPPQVDSNQPQHF

V gene: TRBV9
CDR3 protein: CASSVAAWAGADTQYF

V gene: TRBV19
CDR3 protein: CASSFGLAGGGTDTQYF

V gene: TRBV5-8
CDR3 protein: CASSFDRDGTDTQYF

V gene: TRBV18
CDR3 protein: CASSPPAREQYF

V gene: TRBV10-3
CDR3 protein: CASTTDRGGNQPQHF

V gene: TRBV11-1
CDR3 protein: CASSPWAAGGDGELFF

V gene: TRBV5-1
CDR3 protein: CASSLPHLAGIGDEQFF

V gene: TRBV15
CDR3 protein: CATSRPPWWNRGSDTQYF

V gene: TRBV18
CDR3 protein: CASFPRAGNTEAFF

V gene: TRBV10-3
CDR3 protein: CAITGGGNYGYTF

V gene: TRBV9
CDR3 protein: CASSAGQGPYEQYF

V gene: TRBV4-1
CDR3 protein: CASSQVAESSYEQYF

V gene: TRBV11-2
CDR3 protein: CASSPDRERETQYF

V gene: TRBV30
CDR3 protein: CAWSVGQNNQPQHF

V gene: TRBV5-1
CDR3 protein: CASRLDRENEKLFF

V gene: TRBV4-1
CDR3 protein: CASSQLRGLNQPQHF